The present entry profiles one TCR beta chain with its context. The record originates from a study of blood T cell repertoires in COVID-19. Those who participated ranged in age from roughly 18 to 100 years and resided in about 24 US areas. Assay: immunoSEQ multiplex PCR; the TCRdb copy retains only in-frame clones and omits some. The sample lists more than 100,000 clones; under 90% were seen once. The sequencing input was PBMCs or T cells enriched from blood (not recorded which). This TCR derives from a man between 35 and 55 years old with acute COVID-19.

Written as DNA, the CDR3 is TGTGCCAGCTCACCACCCCCGGGACAAAATCAGCCCCAGCATTTT. The encoded protein is CASSPPPGQNQPQHF. The chain uses TRBV18 and TRBJ1-5, with D possibly matching TRBD1 (6 bases). Per the germline V gene, CDR1 is KGHSH and CDR2 is LQKENI. The V gene lost 0 bases and the J gene lost 4 bases, with 10 bases spanning the gap. The CDR3 is 15 residues long.